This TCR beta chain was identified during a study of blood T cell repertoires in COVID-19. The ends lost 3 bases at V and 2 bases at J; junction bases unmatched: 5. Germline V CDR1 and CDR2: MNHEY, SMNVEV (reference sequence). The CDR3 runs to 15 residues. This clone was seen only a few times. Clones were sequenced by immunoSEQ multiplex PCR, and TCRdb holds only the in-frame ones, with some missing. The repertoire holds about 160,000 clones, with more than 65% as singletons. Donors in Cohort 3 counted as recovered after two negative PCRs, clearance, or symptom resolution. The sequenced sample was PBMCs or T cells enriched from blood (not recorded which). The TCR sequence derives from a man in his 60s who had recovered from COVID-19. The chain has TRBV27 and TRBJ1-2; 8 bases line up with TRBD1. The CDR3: CASSLYRQGNYGYTF. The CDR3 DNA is TGTGCCAGCAGTTTGTACCGACAGGGGAACTATGGCTACACCTTC.